The clone carrying this T cell receptor beta chain has just a few counts. Its target is not known. This sample is part of a study of beta chain features in type 1 diabetes. The entirety of the isolated RNA underwent reverse transcription, so expressed TCRB transcripts were sequenced. Repertoires were generated with immunoSEQ multiplex PCR, while TCRdb's copy carries only in-frame clones and drops some. The sample lists 160,000 or so clones; approximately 8.8% were seen once. CDR1 is SGHTA and CDR2 is FQGTGA in the germline V gene. This CDR3 region has 14 residues. Trimming left V 2 bases short and J 8 bases short, with 13 bases between. Study results and caveats: There was a moderate but significant shortening of TCRB CDR3s in all four CD4+ subsets of Type 1 diabetes patients.

The origin of this receptor is a woman aged 30 to 39 with type 1 diabetes. Sequencing was performed on central memory CD4+ T cells from blood. This sequence joins TRBV7-3 and TRBJ2-1; D is uncertain. CDR3 protein: CASSLGLESDEQFF. CDR3 DNA sequence: TGTGCCAGCAGCTTAGGTCTAGAGAGCGATGAGCAGTTCTTC. Looking up the rest from reference TRBV7-3 and TRBJ2-1 gives the full variable domain: GAGVSQTPSNKVTEKGKYVELRCDPISGHTALYWYRQSLGQGPEFLIYFQGTGAADDSGLPNDRFFAVRPEGSVSTLKIQRTERGDSAVYLCASSLGLESDEQFFGPGTRLTVL.